This T cell receptor (beta chain) was recorded in a study of blood T cell repertoires in COVID-19. Background on the study: Researchers got acute and convalescent COVID-19 samples from the United States, Italy and Spain.

Study processing details: Reference gene primer amplification in the assay estimated nucleated cell counts. Sequencing used immunoSEQ multiplex PCR; TCRdb keeps in-frame clones, though not all of them. D and trimming were read from the DNA, whereas the V and J calls and clone size are those reported in that table. The top ten hold approximately 1.3% of the sample, which has fewer than 45,000 clones, over 70% seen once. The sequence derives from a woman aged 40 to 49 with acute or convalescent COVID-19. Sequencing was performed on peripheral blood.

Written as DNA, the CDR3 is TGTGCCTGGAGGGACCACAGGGGGTGGCAAGAGACCCAGTACTTC. Protein: CAWRDHRGWQETQYF. The chain employs TRBV30 and TRBJ2-5; TRBD1 matches at 8 bases. Germline CDR1 reads GTSNPN; CDR2 reads SVGIG (reference sequence). This CDR3 region has 15 residues. V lost 3 bases, J lost 2 bases, and 8 bases stayed unmatched.